This TCR beta chain was recovered during a study of CD8 T cells in ankylosing spondylitis. As regards this clonotype: Its target is unknown.

In TCRdb, the 5' RACE reads were re-called with MiXCR into one record per CDR3 protein. The sample lists almost 250,000 distinct CDR3 sequences, roughly 32% occurring once. Study outcomes and limitations: Made up of fewer than 10 highly homologous variants, a TCR beta motif appeared characteristic of ankylosing spondylitis blood. Disease-associated clones were CD8+ and fairly uncommon in peripheral blood. In ankylosing spondylitis patients, matched synovial fluid reportedly showed significant enrichment of disease-linked clones.

Trimming cost V 3 bases and J 5 bases, with 19 bases left between them. The CDR3 sequence is 16 residues long. The TCR was taken from a male donor with ankylosing spondylitis or in good health (not recorded which). Material for sequencing was blood, either unsorted or a sorted T cell fraction (not recorded which). V is TRBV12-3 or TRBV12-4 and J is TRBJ1-2; D is perhaps TRBD1 (5 bases). The CDR3 DNA reads TGTGCCAGCAGTTTTTATCCAGGGCCCCTACAATATGGCTACACCTTC. It is translated as CASSFYPGPLQYGYTF.